These 7 T cell receptor beta chains came from one sample sequenced in a study of T cell responses to AZD1222 COVID-19 vaccine. Sequencing used immunoSEQ multiplex PCR; TCRdb keeps in-frame clones, though not all of them. The table records about 160,000 clones, around 91% of them present only once. The input for sequencing was peripheral blood, taken on day 0 of AZD1222 vaccination. The receptors were gathered from an adult in good health.

The rearrangement uses TRBV10-3 and TRBJ1-5; perhaps TRBD1 as D (5 bases). CDR1 and CDR2 from the germline V gene are ENHRY and SYGVKD. Between the trimmed V and J ends, which lost 5 bases and 2 bases, there was a span of 7 bases. CDR3 length: 13 residues. The DNA of the CDR3 is TGTGCCATCAGTAGGGGCGGCAATCAGCCCCAGCATTTT. It yields the protein CAISRGGNQPQHF.

This clone was found once. J is TRBJ1-2 and V is TRBV6-5; 7 bases fit TRBD1. Germline CDR1 is MNHEY and CDR2 is SVGAGI. The CDR3 covers 15 residues. With V trimmed by 4 bases and J by 4 bases, 9 bases remained unmatched. The CDR3 nucleotides are TGTGCCAGCAGTTTCGGGACAGTTTTCGCCTATGGCTACACCTTC. Translated, it gives CASSFGTVFAYGYTF.

This chain links TRBV13 with TRBJ2-1, with 8 bases matching TRBD2. This CDR3 is built from 16 residues. Germline values: CDR1 PRHDT, CDR2 FYEKMQ (reference sequence). The J segment lost 3 bases and the V segment lost 5 bases, leaving 9 bases of the junction unmatched. CDR3: CASSRRRGAFYNEQFF. CDR3 DNA sequence: TGTGCCAGCAGCCGAAGGCGGGGGGCTTTCTACAATGAGCAGTTCTTC. Full variable domain (rest looked up from reference TRBV13 and TRBJ2-1): AAGVIQSPRHLIKEKRETATLKCYPIPRHDTVYWYQQGPGQDPQFLISFYEKMQSDKGSIPDRFSAQQFSDYHSELNMSSLELGDSALYFCASSRRRGAFYNEQFFGPGTRLTVL.

The rearrangement joins TRBV30 to TRBJ1-2, with D hard to call. The CDR3 extends over 14 amino acids. V was trimmed by 0 bases and J by 4 bases, leaving 12 bases between them. Looked up from germline, CDR1 is GTSNPN and CDR2 is SVGIG (reference sequence). The CDR3 here is CAWSVRGQSYGYTF. CDR3 coding DNA: TGTGCCTGGAGTGTACGTGGTCAGTCCTATGGCTACACCTTC.

The gene calls are TRBV29-1 and TRBJ2-1; 9 bases are a match to TRBD2. Germline V lookup: CDR1 SQVTM, CDR2 ANQGSEA. This CDR3 is 13 amino acids long. The J segment lost 7 bases and the V segment lost 8 bases, leaving 9 bases of the junction unmatched. CDR3 coding DNA: TGCAGCACAAAGGGACTAGCCGGTAATGAGCAGTTCTTC. It yields the protein CSTKGLAGNEQFF.

In this sample, this clone turned up once. This rearrangement joins TRBV3-1 (or the pseudogene TRBV3-2) to TRBJ2-3, with a weak D call TRBD2 (5 bases). V lost 1 base and J lost 2, with 13 bases in between. Looked up from germline, CDR1 is LGHDT and CDR2 is YNNKEL (reference sequence). The CDR3 totals 16 residues. This chain's CDR3 is CASSQALAADTDTQYF. CDR3 nucleotide sequence: TGTGCCAGCAGCCAAGCTCTAGCAGCTGACACAGATACGCAGTATTTT.

V usage is TRBV11-2 and J usage is TRBJ1-5; D might be TRBD1 (5 bases). The CDR3 runs to 15 residues. Deletions cut 1 base from V and 6 bases from J, with 13 bases between. Germline CDR1 and CDR2: SGHAT and FQNNGV. In DNA form, the CDR3 reads TGTGCCAGCAGCTTAGTAGCAGGGAGGGGTCAGCCCCAGCATTTT. It translates to CASSLVAGRGQPQHF.